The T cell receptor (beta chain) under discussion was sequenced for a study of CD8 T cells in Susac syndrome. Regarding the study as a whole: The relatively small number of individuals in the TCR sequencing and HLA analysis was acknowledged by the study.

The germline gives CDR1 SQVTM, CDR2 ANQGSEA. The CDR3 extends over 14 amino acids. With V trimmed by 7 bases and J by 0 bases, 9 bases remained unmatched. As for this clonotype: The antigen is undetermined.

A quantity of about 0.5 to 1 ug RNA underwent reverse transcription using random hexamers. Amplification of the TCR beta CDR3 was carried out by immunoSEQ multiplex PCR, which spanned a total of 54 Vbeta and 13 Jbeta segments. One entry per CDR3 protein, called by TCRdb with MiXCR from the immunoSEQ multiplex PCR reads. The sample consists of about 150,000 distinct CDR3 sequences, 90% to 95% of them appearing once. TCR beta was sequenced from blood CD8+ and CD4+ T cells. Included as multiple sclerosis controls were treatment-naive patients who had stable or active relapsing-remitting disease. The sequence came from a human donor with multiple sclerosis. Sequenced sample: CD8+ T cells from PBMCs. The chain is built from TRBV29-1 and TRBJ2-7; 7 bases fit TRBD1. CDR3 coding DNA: TGCAGCGCAGCCGGGACAGTTTCCTCCTACGAGCAGTACTTC. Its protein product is CSAAGTVSSYEQYF.